The 27 T cell receptor beta chains below all came from one sample that was sequenced in a study of vaccination effects on CD4 cells after COVID-19. TCRdb keeps only in-frame clones here, not all; method: immunoSEQ multiplex PCR. The data hold 50,000 or so clones, with 80% observed a single time. Their target antigens are unknown. Antigen-specific CD4+ T cells expanded by the ViraFEST assay with viral peptide pools were then sequenced. Cultured cells yielded isolated CD4+ T cells after 10 to 11 days. The specimen comprised CD4+ T cells from PBMCs cultured with HCoV-229E spike peptides, sampled before COVID-19 vaccination. The origin of the receptors is a human donor who received a COVID-19 vaccine.

The chain uses TRBV19 and TRBJ1-2; D remains unclear. Trimming removed 4 bases from V and 5 bases from J, with 11 bases in between. The germline V gene encodes CDR1 LNHDA and CDR2 SQIVND (reference sequence). The length of the CDR3 is 13 residues. CDR3 sequence (DNA): TGTGCCAGTAGTACTCCGGGAGATTATGGCTACACCTTC. Amino acid sequence: CASSTPGDYGYTF. The full variable domain, rest sourced from reference TRBV19 and TRBJ1-2, is DGGITQSPKYLFRKEGQNVTLSCEQNLNHDAMYWYRQDPGQGLRLIYYSQIVNDFQKGDIAEGYSVSREKKESFPLTVTSAQKNPTAFYLCASSTPGDYGYTFGSGTRLTVV.

The chain carries TRBV5-1 and TRBJ2-2, with 9 positions matching TRBD1. The CDR3 sequence is 15 residues long. Germline values: CDR1 SGHRS, CDR2 YFSETQ. V lost 3 bases to trimming and J lost 2 bases; unmatched junction nucleotides: 2. The CDR3 loop is CASSSGQGNTGELFF. The CDR3, as DNA: TGCGCCAGCAGCTCGGGACAGGGTAACACCGGGGAGCTGTTTTTT.

This clone was recorded a few times. V usage is TRBV12-2 and J usage is TRBJ1-5. TRBV12-2 is an annotated pseudogene. The CDR3 is made up of 17 amino acids. The CDR3 DNA reads TGTGCAAGTCGCTTCTGGGGGTCAGGACTTAGCAATCAGCCCCAGCATTTT. Translating gives CASRFWGSGLSNQPQHF.

The chain combines TRBV24-1 with TRBJ2-7; perhaps TRBD2 as D (5 bases). Per the germline V gene, CDR1 is KGHDR and CDR2 is SFDVKD. V lost 7 bases and J 4 bases, leaving 13 bases between the germline ends. This CDR3 spans 13 amino acids. The CDR3 is CATRSGRRYEQYV. The DNA of the CDR3 is TGTGCCACCAGGAGCGGACGGAGATACGAGCAGTACGTC.

Concerning this clone: The sample contains more than one DNA sequence encoding this CDR3. The chain recombines TRBV3-1 (or the pseudogene TRBV3-2) with TRBJ2-5; no definite D call. The CDR3 sequence is 11 residues long. The germline V gene encodes CDR1 LGHDT and CDR2 YNNKEL (reference sequence). V was pared by 1 base and J by 5 bases, with 2 bases between. The CDR3 loop reads CASSQAETQYF. Written as DNA, the CDR3 is TGTGCCAGCAGCCAAGCCGAGACCCAGTACTTC.

The chain joins TRBV20-1 to TRBJ1-2, with 7 bases that match TRBD1. The CDR3 consists of 13 residues. Germline trimming cut 3 bases from V and 6 bases from J; bases unmatched to any gene: 7. CDR1 and CDR2 (germline): DFQATT, SNEGSKA (reference sequence). CDR3 protein: CSASLGRGNGYTF. The CDR3 coding sequence is TGCAGTGCTAGTCTCGGCAGGGGGAATGGCTACACCTTC.

This clone was found a few times. The rearrangement uses TRBV2 and TRBJ2-1, with TRBD1 matching 9 bases. CDR1 and CDR2 from the germline V gene are SNHLY and FYNNEI. Unmatched junction bases numbered 6, after V lost 6 bases and J lost 9 bases. The CDR3 has 13 residues. CDR3 DNA: TGTGCCAGCAGCGGACAGGGGATGGCTGAGCAGTTCTTC. This translates into CASSGQGMAEQFF.

This sequence joins TRBV7-9 and TRBJ2-7; 11 positions agree with TRBD2. The ends lost 2 bases at V and 4 bases at J; junction bases unmatched: 10. The CDR3 consists of 17 residues. Germline assignment: CDR1 SEHNR and CDR2 FQNEAQ (reference sequence). The CDR3 DNA follows: TGTGCCAGCAGCTTAACTAGCGGGGGCCTTACCGCTTACGAGCAGTACGTC. Translating gives CASSLTSGGLTAYEQYV.

The CDR3 here is CATRRTEGNYGYTF. For the CDR3, the DNA is TGTGCCACGCGACGGACAGAAGGCAACTATGGCTACACCTTC. The chain links TRBV27 to TRBJ1-2; a weak D match, TRBD1 (6 bases). Germline CDR1 reads MNHEY; CDR2 reads SMNVEV (reference sequence). Deletions cut 10 bases from V and 2 bases from J, with 17 bases between. The length of the CDR3 is 14 residues.

V usage is TRBV5-1 and J usage is TRBJ2-2; 12 bases map to TRBD1. This CDR3 has 15 residues. The trim removed 4 bases at V and 4 bases at J, leaving 2 bases unmatched. CDR1 and CDR2 (germline): SGHRS, YFSETQ. CDR3 sequence (DNA): TGCGCCAGCAGCCCGGGACAGGGGGCCACCGGGGAGCTGTTTTTT. Encoded protein: CASSPGQGATGELFF. The full variable domain, its missing parts supplied by reference TRBV5-1 and TRBJ2-2, is KAGVTQTPRYLIKTRGQQVTLSCSPISGHRSVSWYQQTPGQGLQFLFEYFSETQRNKGNFPGRFSGRQFSNSRSEMNVSTLELGDSALYLCASSPGQGATGELFFGEGSRLTVL.

The rearrangement links TRBV19 to TRBJ1-2, with TRBD1 identical over 7 bases. Germline V gene sequence: CDR1 LNHDA, CDR2 SQIVND (reference sequence). After removal of 4 bases from V and 4 bases from J, the junction contained 3 bases not matched to a gene. The CDR3 is 13 residues long. CDR3 nucleotides: TGTGCCAGTAGTAACAGGGACAGCTATGGCTACACCTTC. Protein product: CASSNRDSYGYTF.

This chain links TRBV6-5 with TRBJ1-3, with D unresolved. Between the trimmed V and J ends, which lost 6 bases and 2 bases, there was a span of 2 bases. Germline V CDR1 and CDR2: MNHEY, SVGAGI. The CDR3 is made up of 11 amino acids. The CDR3 bases are TGTGCCAGCAGGACTGGAAACACCATATATTTT. Protein product: CASRTGNTIYF.

The rearrangement uses TRBV12-5 and TRBJ2-5; perhaps D is TRBD1 or TRBD2 (5 bases each). CDR1 is LGHNT, CDR2 FRNRAP, per germline. V lost 2 bases and J 5 bases, leaving 15 bases between the germline ends. The CDR3 runs to 15 residues. The CDR3 region has the DNA TGTGCTAGTGGTTTGTACGGGGCCCCCGGGGAGACCCAGTACTTC. Translating gives CASGLYGAPGETQYF.

This chain uses TRBV5-6 with TRBJ1-6; tentative D call: TRBD1 (5 bases). Germline CDR1 reads SGHDT; CDR2 reads YYEEEE. Trimming left V 2 bases short and J 7 bases short, with 19 bases between. CDR3 length: 17 amino acids. The CDR3 region is CASSLKTTAVENSPLHF. CDR3 DNA: TGTGCCAGCAGCTTAAAAACGACAGCTGTCGAGAATTCACCCCTCCACTTT.

V and J are TRBV5-6 and TRBJ1-2; 8 positions match TRBD1. This CDR3 has 17 residues. CDR1 is SGHDT and CDR2 is YYEEEE in the germline V gene. V was pared by 2 bases and J by 1 base, with 10 bases of the junction left unmatched. In DNA form, the CDR3 reads TGTGCCAGCAGCTTCGGGACAGGATACTACTTTAACTATGGCTACACCTTC. It encodes CASSFGTGYYFNYGYTF.

The genes are TRBV5-6 and TRBJ1-5; TRBD1 aligns across 9 bases. The germline gives CDR1 SGHDT, CDR2 YYEEEE. CDR3 length: 16 residues. J gave up 1 base and V 6 bases, and 8 bases lay outside the gene matches. The CDR3 region has the DNA TGTGCCAGCACCCACGCTGGGACAGGGAGCAATCAGCCCCAGCATTTT. This gives the protein CASTHAGTGSNQPQHF.

The chain joins TRBV7-2 to TRBJ1-4, with 8 bases aligning to TRBD1. V lost 5 bases, J lost 6 bases, and 5 bases stayed unmatched. Germline-derived CDR1 and CDR2 are SGHTA and FQGNSA. The CDR3 is made up of 14 amino acids. Here the CDR3 DNA reads TGTGCCAGCAGCCTCGGGACAGGCCATGAAAAACTGTTTTTT. This sequence encodes CASSLGTGHEKLFF.

CDR3 coding DNA: TGTGCCAGTAGTATGGGGAGCGGGGGGAGCTACGAGCAGTACGTC. This sequence encodes CASSMGSGGSYEQYV. The chain uses TRBV19 and TRBJ2-7; 9 positions match TRBD2. The CDR3 runs to 15 residues. Germline V CDR1 and CDR2: LNHDA, SQIVND (reference sequence). Trimming at V came to 3 bases and at J to 3 bases, leaving 6 bases not matched to a gene.

V usage is TRBV5-1 and J usage is TRBJ1-1; 7 bases agree with TRBD1. Per germline, CDR1 SGHRS and CDR2 YFSETQ. The CDR3 length is 14 residues. The V gene end was trimmed by 4 bases and the J gene end by 6 bases; junction bases not matched to a gene: 9. CDR3 bases: TGCGCCAGCAGCACGGGAAGACAGGGACCTGAAGCTTTCTTT. Residues: CASSTGRQGPEAFF.

This clone was found a few times. This rearrangement joins TRBV6-5 to TRBJ1-1; D remains unclear. CDR3 length equals 13 residues. The V end lost 4 bases, the J end lost 1 base, and 7 bases lay between the germline ends. Germline V CDR1 and CDR2: MNHEY, SVGAGI. CDR3 nucleotide sequence: TGTGCCAGCAGTTCTATTGAGAACACTGAAGCTTTCTTT. Translating gives CASSSIENTEAFF.

This clone was seen only once. This chain joins TRBV6-6 and TRBJ1-5; D is possibly TRBD1 (5 bases). CDR1 and CDR2 (germline): MNHNY, SVGAGI (reference sequence). CDR3 length equals 15 residues. V lost 3 bases, J lost 3 bases, and 12 bases lay in between. The CDR3 protein is CASSYEGLNNQPQHF. The CDR3 DNA reads as TGTGCCAGCAGTTATGAGGGACTCAACAATCAGCCCCAGCATTTT.

The chain is built from TRBV2 and TRBJ2-3, with 9 positions matching TRBD2. CDR3 size: 15 residues. V lost 5 bases, J lost 2 bases, and 5 bases stayed unmatched. In germline, CDR1 is SNHLY, CDR2 FYNNEI. The CDR3 DNA sequence: TGTGCCAGCAGTTCTAGCGGGGCCACCACAGATACGCAGTATTTT. Encoded protein: CASSSSGATTDTQYF.

This chain uses TRBV28 with TRBJ1-5; TRBD1 aligns across 7 bases. The CDR3 runs 14 residues. Germline CDR1 MDHEN, CDR2 SYDVKM. V trimming: 2 bases; J trimming: 9 bases; junction bases outside the gene matches: 7. CDR3 in DNA: TGTGCCAGCAGTTTAAACAGGGGTTCGTGGCCCCAGCATTTT. Residues: CASSLNRGSWPQHF.

The chain uses TRBV4-1 and TRBJ1-1; D is undetermined. This CDR3 spans 14 amino acids. Germline V gives CDR1 MGHRA, CDR2 YSYEKL. The V and J ends lost 3 bases and 1 base respectively, with 9 bases between them. CDR3 sequence (DNA): TGCGCCAGCAGCCAGTTAGGCGGGAACACTGAAGCTTTCTTT. Translated: CASSQLGGNTEAFF.

This chain links TRBV25-1 with TRBJ2-1, with 7 bases fitting TRBD1. The CDR3 extends over 16 amino acids. Germline V gene data show CDR1 as MGHDK and CDR2 as SYGVNS. J gave up 0 bases and V 5 bases, and 7 bases lay outside the gene matches. Written as DNA, the CDR3 is TGTGCCAGCAGTACAACAGGGGCTAGCTCCTACAATGAGCAGTTCTTC. Its protein is CASSTTGASSYNEQFF.

This CDR3 is CASSEMLGSNQPQHF. The CDR3 nucleotides are TGTGCCAGCAGTGAGATGCTGGGTAGCAATCAGCCCCAGCATTTT. V gene TRBV2 combines with J gene TRBJ1-5; no reliable D call. The CDR3 consists of 15 residues. Germline assignment: CDR1 SNHLY and CDR2 FYNNEI. V was shortened by 3 bases and J by 0 bases, with 9 bases between the two germline ends.

The gene calls are TRBV6-1 and TRBJ2-7; 8 bases line up with TRBD1. The CDR3 has 16 residues. The junction had 11 bases not matched to a gene; V was cut back by 4 bases and J by 3 bases. CDR1 is MNHNS and CDR2 is SASEGT in the germline V gene. The CDR3 DNA reads TGTGCCAGCAGTGCTTCGTCCGGGACAGGCTTCTACGAGCAGTACGTC. Protein product: CASSASSGTGFYEQYV.